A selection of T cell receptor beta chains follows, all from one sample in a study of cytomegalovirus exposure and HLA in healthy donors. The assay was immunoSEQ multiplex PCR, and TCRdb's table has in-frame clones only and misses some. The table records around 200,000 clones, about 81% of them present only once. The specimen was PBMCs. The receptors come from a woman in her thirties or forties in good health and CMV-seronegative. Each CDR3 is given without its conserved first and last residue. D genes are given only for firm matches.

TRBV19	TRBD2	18	ASSPVASGRAGSAKNIQY
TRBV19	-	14	ASSIGGGFSGNTIY
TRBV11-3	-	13	ASSQRGGNTGELF
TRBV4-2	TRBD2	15	ASSQVKGLAGNNEQF
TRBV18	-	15	ASSPQSPGVVNYGYT
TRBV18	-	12	ASSPLTRNNEQF
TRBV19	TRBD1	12	ASIPGQENQPQH
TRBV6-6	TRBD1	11	ASETGYSYEQY
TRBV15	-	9	ATSGYTEAF
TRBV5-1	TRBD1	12	ASSLDGQGPKLF
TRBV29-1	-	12	SPSPIGSTDTQY
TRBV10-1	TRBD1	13	ASSEPGQGFGEQY
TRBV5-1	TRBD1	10	ASSTTGEEQF
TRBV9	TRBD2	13	ASSVGLAGAGEQY
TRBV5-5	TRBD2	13	ASSETSGSMYEQY
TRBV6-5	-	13	ASRPSILAKNIQY
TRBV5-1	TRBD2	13	ASSLGLAVQETQY
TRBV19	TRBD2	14	ASSPIAGRAYNEQF
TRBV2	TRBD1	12	ASRDRGLAHEQY
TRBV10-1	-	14	ASSPGRTHSPYEQY
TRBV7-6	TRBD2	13	ASSLAGGITDTQY
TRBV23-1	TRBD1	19	ASSHSGTGGPYFANTGELF
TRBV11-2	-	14	ASSFSAGWIPETQY
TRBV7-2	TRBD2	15	ASSLSRPGLVAGELF
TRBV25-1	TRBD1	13	ASSTAWDSFYGYT
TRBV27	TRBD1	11	ASHLTGDNEQF
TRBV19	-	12	ASSTRQFNQPQH
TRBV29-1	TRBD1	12	SVGTGGNSYEQY
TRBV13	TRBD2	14	ASSSPPSSGVYEQY
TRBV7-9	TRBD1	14	SSSPFTGTGNQPQH
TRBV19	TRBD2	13	ASSIKGTITDTQY
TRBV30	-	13	AWSRDANSGNTIY
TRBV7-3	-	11	ASSRRGDAEAF